This T cell receptor (beta chain) was documented in a study of blood T cells in healthy people across ages. Study-wide context: There was about one barcoded beta molecule captured by template switching per two T cells.

Study results and limitations: Per-million-T-cell TCR beta diversity fell roughly linearly with age.

The V gene end was trimmed by 4 bases and the J gene end by 5 bases; junction bases not matched to a gene: 9. Germline V CDR1 and CDR2: DFQATT, SNEGSKA (reference sequence). The CDR3 has 14 residues. Alongside a J-beta primer mix, a sample-barcoded 5' primer served in a second PCR lasting about 6 to 11 cycles. Each cDNA molecule received a tag from a template-switch adaptor that had 12 random nucleotides. TCRdb re-analysed the 5' RACE reads in MiXCR, keeping a single row per CDR3 protein. The table includes about 580,000 distinct CDR3 sequences, 40% to 55% detected once. Remarks on this clonotype: Its antigen is unknown.

The donors, aged about 6 to 90, were healthy Caucasians from Russia. The TCR originated in a man older than 75 in good health. Source material: blood. This sequence joins TRBV20-1 and TRBJ2-5; 8 bases align to TRBD1. DNA of the CDR3: TGCAGTGCTACAGGACAGGGAGGCCAGGAGACCCAGTACTTC. Its protein is CSATGQGGQETQYF.